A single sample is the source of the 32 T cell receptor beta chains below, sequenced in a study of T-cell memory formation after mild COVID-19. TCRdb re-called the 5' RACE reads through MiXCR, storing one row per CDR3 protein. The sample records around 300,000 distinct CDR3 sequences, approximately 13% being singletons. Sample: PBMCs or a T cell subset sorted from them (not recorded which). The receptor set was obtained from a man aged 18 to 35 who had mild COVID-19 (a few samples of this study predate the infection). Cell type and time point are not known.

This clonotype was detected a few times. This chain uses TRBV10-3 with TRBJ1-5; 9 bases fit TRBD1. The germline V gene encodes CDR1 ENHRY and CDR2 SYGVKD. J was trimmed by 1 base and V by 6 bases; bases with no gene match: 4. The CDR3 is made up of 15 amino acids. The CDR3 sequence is CAISQDRGSNQPQHF. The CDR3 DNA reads TGTGCCATCAGCCAGGACAGGGGAAGCAATCAGCCCCAGCATTTT.

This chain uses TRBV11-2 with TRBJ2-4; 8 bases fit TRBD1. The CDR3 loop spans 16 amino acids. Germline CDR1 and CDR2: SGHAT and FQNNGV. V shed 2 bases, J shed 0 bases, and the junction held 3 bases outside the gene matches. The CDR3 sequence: CASSLTGTGAKNIQYF. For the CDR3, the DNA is TGTGCCAGCAGCTTAACCGGGACAGGAGCCAAAAACATTCAGTACTTC.

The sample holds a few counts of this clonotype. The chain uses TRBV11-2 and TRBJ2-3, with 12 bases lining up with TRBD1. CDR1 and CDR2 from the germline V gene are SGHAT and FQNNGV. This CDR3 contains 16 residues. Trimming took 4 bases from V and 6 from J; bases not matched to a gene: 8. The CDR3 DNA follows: TGTGCCAGCAGCTCCCAAGGGACAGGGGGCCTGGATACGCAGTATTTT. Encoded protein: CASSSQGTGGLDTQYF.

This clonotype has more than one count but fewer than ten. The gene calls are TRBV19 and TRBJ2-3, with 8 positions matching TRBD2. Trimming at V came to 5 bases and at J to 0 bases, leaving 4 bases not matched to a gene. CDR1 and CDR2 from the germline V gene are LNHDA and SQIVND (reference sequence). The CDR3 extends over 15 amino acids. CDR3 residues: CASSLSGASTDTQYF. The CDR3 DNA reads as TGTGCCAGTAGTCTTAGCGGGGCGAGCACAGATACGCAGTATTTT.

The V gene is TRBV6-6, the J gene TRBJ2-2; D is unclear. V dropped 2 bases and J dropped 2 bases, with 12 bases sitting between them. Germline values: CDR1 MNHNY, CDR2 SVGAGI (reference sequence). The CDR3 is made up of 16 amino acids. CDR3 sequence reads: CASSYEPPANTGELFF. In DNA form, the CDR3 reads TGTGCCAGCAGTTACGAGCCTCCTGCCAACACCGGGGAGCTGTTTTTT.

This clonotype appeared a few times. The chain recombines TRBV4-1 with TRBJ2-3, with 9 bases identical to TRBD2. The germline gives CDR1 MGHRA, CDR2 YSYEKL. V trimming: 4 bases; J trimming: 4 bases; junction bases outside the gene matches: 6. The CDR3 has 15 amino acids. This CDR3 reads CASSPTSGTSDTQYF. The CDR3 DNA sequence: TGCGCCAGCAGCCCGACTAGCGGAACTTCAGATACGCAGTATTTT.

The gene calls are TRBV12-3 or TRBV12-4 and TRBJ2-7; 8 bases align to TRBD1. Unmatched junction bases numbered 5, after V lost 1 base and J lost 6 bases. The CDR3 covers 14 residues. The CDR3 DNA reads TGTGCCAGCAGTTTAGGGGACAGGTTGCGCGAGCAGTACGTC. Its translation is CASSLGDRLREQYV.

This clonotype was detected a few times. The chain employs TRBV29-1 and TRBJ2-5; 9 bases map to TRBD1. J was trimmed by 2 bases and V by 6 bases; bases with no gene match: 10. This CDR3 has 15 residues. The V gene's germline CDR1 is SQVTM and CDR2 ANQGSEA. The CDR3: CSVAGTGLRQETQYF. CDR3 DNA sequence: TGCAGCGTCGCCGGGACAGGGTTACGTCAAGAGACCCAGTACTTC.

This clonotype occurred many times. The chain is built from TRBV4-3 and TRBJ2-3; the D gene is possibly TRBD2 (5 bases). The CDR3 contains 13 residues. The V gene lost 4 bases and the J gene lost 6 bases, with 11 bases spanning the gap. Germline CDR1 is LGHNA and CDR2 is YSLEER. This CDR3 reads CASSRRRQDTQYF. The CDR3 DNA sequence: TGCGCCAGCAGCCGTCGGAGGCAGGATACGCAGTATTTT.

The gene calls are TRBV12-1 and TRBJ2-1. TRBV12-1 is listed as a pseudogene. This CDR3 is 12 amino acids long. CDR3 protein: CASSIDHNEQFF. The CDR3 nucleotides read TGTGCCAGCAGTATCGACCACAATGAGCAGTTCTTC.

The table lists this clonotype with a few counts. The CDR3 is CASSLPGTSNTDTQYF. CDR3 coding DNA: TGTGCCAGCAGCTTACCCGGGACTAGCAACACAGATACGCAGTATTTT. The chain recombines TRBV5-6 with TRBJ2-3; 9 nucleotides match TRBD2. Germline V gene lookup returns CDR1 SGHDT and CDR2 YYEEEE. V was pared by 2 bases and J by 2 bases, with 6 bases of the junction left unmatched. This CDR3 region has 16 residues.

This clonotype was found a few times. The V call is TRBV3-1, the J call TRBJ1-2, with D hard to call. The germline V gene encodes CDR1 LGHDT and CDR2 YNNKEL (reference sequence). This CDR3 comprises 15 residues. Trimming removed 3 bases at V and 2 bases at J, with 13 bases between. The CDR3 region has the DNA TGTGCCAGCAGCCAGGCCGGGCCCACCAACTATGGCTACACCTTC. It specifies CASSQAGPTNYGYTF.

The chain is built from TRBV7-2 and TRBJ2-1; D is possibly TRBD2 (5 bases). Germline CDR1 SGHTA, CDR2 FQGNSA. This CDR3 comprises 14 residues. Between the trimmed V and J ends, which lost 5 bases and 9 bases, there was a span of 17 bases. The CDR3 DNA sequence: TGTGCCAGCAGCCACTCTGCGGGTTTAAGTGAGCAGTTCTTC. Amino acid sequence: CASSHSAGLSEQFF.

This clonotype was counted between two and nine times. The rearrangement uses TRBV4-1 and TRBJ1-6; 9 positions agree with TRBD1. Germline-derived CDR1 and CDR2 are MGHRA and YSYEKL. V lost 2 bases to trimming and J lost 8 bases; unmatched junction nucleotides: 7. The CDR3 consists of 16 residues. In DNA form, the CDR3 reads TGCGCCAGCAGCCAATTTGTTGACAGGGGGGATTCACCCCTCCACTTT. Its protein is CASSQFVDRGDSPLHF.

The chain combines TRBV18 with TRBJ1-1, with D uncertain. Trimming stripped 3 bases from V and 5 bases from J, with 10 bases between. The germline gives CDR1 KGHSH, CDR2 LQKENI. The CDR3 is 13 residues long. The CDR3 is CASSPGMETEAFF. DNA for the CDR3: TGTGCCAGCTCACCGGGGATGGAGACTGAAGCTTTCTTT.

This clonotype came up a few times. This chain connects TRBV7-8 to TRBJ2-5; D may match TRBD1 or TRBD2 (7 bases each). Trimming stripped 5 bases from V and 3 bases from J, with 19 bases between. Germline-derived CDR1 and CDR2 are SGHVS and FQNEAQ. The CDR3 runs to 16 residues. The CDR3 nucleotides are TGTGCCAGCAGCCTACGACAGGGACTAAGCGAAGAGACCCAGTACTTC. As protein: CASSLRQGLSEETQYF.

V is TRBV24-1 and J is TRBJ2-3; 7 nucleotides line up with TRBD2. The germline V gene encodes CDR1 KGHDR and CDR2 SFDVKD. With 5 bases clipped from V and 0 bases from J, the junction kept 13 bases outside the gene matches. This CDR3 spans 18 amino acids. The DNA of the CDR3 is TGTGCCACCAGTGGATTAGCGGGTTCCTCGTGGAGCACAGATACGCAGTATTTT. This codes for CATSGLAGSSWSTDTQYF.

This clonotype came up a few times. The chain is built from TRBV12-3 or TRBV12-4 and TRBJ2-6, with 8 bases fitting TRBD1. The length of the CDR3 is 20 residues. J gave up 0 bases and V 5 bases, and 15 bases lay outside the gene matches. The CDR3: CASSPGTGDSFLSGANVLTF. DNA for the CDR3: TGTGCCAGCAGTCCAGGGACAGGAGACAGTTTCCTCTCTGGGGCCAACGTCCTGACTTTC.

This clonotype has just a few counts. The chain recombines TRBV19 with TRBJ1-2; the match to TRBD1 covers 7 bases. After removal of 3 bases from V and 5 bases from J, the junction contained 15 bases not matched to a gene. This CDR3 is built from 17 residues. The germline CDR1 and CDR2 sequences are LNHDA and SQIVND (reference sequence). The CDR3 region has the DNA TGTGCCAGTAGTATTCACCCCCAGAAGACAGGGTCATATGGCTACACCTTC. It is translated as CASSIHPQKTGSYGYTF.

In nucleotides, the CDR3 is TGTGCCAGCAGCACGGACGGACAGAACACTGAAGCTTTCTTT. This gives the protein CASSTDGQNTEAFF. This rearrangement joins TRBV11-2 to TRBJ1-1; TRBD1 might be the D (5 bases). The CDR3 is 14 amino acids. Germline loops: CDR1 SGHAT, CDR2 FQNNGV. The V end lost 5 bases, the J end lost 1 base, and 11 bases lay between the germline ends. Supplemented by reference TRBV11-2 and TRBJ1-1, the full variable domain reads EAGVAQSPRYKIIEKRQSVAFWCNPISGHATLYWYQQILGQGPKLLIQFQNNGVVDDSQLPKDRFSAERLKGVDSTLKIQPAKLEDSAVYLCASSTDGQNTEAFFGQGTRLTVV.

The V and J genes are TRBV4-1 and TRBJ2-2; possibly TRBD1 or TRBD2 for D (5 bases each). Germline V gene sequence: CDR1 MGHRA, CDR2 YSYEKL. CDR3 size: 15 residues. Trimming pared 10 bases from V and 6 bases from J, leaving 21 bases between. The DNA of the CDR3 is TGCGCCACCACTCCGGGGCCCTTACGCTCCGGGGAGCTGTTTTTT. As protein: CATTPGPLRSGELFF.

DNA for the CDR3: TGTGCCAGCAGCTACGGGACCCAAATAATGGATACGCAGTATTTT. It specifies CASSYGTQIMDTQYF. V usage is TRBV6-5 and J usage is TRBJ2-3; D may match TRBD1 or TRBD2 (5 bases each). The CDR3 is 15 residues long. The germline V and J ends were trimmed by 6 bases and 6 bases, with 19 bases remaining between them. Germline V lookup: CDR1 MNHEY, CDR2 SVGAGI.

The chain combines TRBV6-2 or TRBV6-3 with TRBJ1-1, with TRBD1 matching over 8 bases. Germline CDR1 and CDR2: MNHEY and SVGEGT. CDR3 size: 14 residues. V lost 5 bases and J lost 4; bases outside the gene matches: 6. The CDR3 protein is CASSPTGASTEAFF. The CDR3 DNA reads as TGTGCCAGCAGTCCGACAGGGGCTAGCACTGAAGCTTTCTTT.

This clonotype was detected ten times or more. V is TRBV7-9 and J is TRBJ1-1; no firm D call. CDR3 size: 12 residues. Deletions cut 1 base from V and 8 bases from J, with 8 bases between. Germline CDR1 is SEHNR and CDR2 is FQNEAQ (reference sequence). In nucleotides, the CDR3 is TGTGCCAGCAGCTTAGGGGCAGAAGAAGCTTTCTTT. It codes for CASSLGAEEAFF.

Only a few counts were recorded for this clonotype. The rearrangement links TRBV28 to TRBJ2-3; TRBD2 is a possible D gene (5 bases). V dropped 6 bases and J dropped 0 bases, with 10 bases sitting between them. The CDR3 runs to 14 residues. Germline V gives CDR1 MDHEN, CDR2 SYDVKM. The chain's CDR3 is CASSTRSSTDTQYF. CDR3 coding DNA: TGTGCCAGCAGCACTAGGTCTAGCACAGATACGCAGTATTTT.

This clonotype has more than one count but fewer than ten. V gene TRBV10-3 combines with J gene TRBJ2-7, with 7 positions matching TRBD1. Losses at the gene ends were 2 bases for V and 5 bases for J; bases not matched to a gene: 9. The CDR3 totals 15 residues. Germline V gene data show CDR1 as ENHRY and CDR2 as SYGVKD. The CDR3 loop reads CAISETRQGLNEQYF. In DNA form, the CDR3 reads TGTGCCATCAGTGAGACGCGACAGGGATTGAACGAGCAGTACTTC.

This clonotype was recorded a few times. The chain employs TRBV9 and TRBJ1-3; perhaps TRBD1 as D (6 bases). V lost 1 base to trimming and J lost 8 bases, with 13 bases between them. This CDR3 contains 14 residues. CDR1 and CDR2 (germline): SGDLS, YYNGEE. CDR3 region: CASSVNNRADTIYF. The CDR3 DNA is TGTGCCAGCAGCGTAAACAACAGGGCGGACACCATATATTTT. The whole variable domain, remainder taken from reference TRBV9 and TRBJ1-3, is DSGVTQTPKHLITATGQRVTLRCSPRSGDLSVYWYQQSLDQGLQFLIQYYNGEERAKGNILERFSAQQFPDLHSELNLSSLELGDSALYFCASSVNNRADTIYFGEGSWLTVV.

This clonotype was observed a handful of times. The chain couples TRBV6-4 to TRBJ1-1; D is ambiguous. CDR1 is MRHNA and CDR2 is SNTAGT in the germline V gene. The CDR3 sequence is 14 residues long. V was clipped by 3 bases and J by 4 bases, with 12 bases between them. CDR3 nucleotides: TGTGCCAGCAGTGAGAGGGCCCAGCCCACTGAAGCTTTCTTT. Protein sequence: CASSERAQPTEAFF.

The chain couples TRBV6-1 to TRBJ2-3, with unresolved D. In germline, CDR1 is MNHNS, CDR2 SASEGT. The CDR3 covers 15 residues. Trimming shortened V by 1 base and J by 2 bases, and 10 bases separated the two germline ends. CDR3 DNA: TGTGCCAGCAGTGAAGACGGCCGGTACACAGATACGCAGTATTTT. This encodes CASSEDGRYTDTQYF.

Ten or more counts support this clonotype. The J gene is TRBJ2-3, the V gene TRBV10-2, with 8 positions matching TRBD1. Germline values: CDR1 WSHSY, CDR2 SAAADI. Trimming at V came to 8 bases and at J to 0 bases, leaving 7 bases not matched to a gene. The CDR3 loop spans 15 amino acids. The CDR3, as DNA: TGCGCCAGCGGATGGACAGGGTCAAGCACAGATACGCAGTATTTT. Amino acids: CASGWTGSSTDTQYF.

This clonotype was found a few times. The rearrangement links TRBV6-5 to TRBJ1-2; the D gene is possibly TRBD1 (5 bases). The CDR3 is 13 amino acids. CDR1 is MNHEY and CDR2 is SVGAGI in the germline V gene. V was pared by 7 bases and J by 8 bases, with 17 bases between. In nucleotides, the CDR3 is TGTGCCAGCAATGCCAGGCAGGGAGGGGGCTACACCTTC. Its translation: CASNARQGGGYTF.

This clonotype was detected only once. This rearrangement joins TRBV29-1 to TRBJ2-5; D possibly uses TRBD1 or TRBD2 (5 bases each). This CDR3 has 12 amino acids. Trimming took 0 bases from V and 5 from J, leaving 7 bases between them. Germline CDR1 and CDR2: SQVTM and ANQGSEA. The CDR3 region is CSVEDWGETQYF. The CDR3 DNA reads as TGCAGCGTTGAAGATTGGGGGGAGACCCAGTACTTC.